This T cell receptor (beta chain) stems from a study of tumor-infiltrating lymphocytes in primary liver carcinoma. The investigators made TCR beta cDNA from around 540 ng total RNA, using a constant-region primer. Construction of TCR beta libraries relied on three successive nested multiplex PCR rounds employing slightly modified ARM-PCR. A C-beta reverse primer was combined with TRBV1-TRBV30 forward primers in the first two PCR rounds, and each round had ten to eleven cycles. TCRdb ran MiXCR on the multiplex PCR reads and lists one entry per CDR3 protein. The table lists some 200,000 distinct CDR3 sequences, 65% of them singletons, with roughly 7% in the top ten. It was unsorted whole blood that yielded blood RNA, and germline DNA was also extracted. The CDR3 is 14 residues long. Study outcomes and limitations: Blood's top-250-clone fraction was significantly lower than that of tumors (p = 0.039). It was tumor-adjacent and tumor-blood pairs that overlapped less than tumor region pairs did.

Only a few counts were recorded for this clonotype. What it binds is not known. One base away lies a much larger clone, so this may be a sequencing read error. The sequencing input was peripheral blood. The chain joins TRBV12-3 or TRBV12-4 to TRBJ2-6; tentatively, D is TRBD1 (5 bases). The clonotype comes from a woman aged 60 to 75 with primary liver carcinoma and hepatitis B virus infection. The CDR3 nucleotides read TGTGCCAGCAGTCACCGGGCTGGGGCCAACGTCCCGACTTTC. Its protein is CASSHRAGANVPTF.